Listed below are T cell receptor beta chains from one sample, sequenced in a study of T cell responses to AZD1222 COVID-19 vaccine. TCRdb's copy holds only in-frame clones and misses some; the assay was immunoSEQ multiplex PCR. The table has around 140,000 clones, about nine tenths seen once. The sequences come from peripheral blood, collected 28 days after the second AZD1222 dose. These receptor sequences come from an adult who received the AZD1222 COVID-19 vaccine. The CDR3 runs from the conserved cysteine through the conserved F or W. The D gene is left open where the match is weak. Size is omitted from some rows. Given values are once, few, many or a class for expanded clones.

j_gene | abundance | d_gene | v_gene | len | CDR3nt | CDR3aa
TRBJ2-5 | . | . | TRBV28 | 12 | TGTGCCAGCAGGGGTATGCAAGAGACCCAGTACTTC | CASRGMQETQYF
TRBJ2-2 | . | TRBD1 | TRBV2 | 14 | TGTGCCAGCAGACCCGACAGGGTGAACGGGGAGCTGTTTTTT | CASRPDRVNGELFF
TRBJ2-7 | . | TRBD2 | TRBV28 | 15 | TGTGCCAGCAGTCCTCAGGCTAGCGGCCCGGGGGAGCAGTACTTC | CASSPQASGPGEQYF
TRBJ1-3 | . | TRBD1 | TRBV11-2 | 15 | TGTGCCAGCAGTGTGACAGGGGGGGCTGGAAACACCATATATTTT | CASSVTGGAGNTIYF
TRBJ2-5 | . | TRBD2 | TRBV5-6 | 18 | TGTGCCAGCAGCCGGGGTGGTAGCGGGAGAAACGGAGGAGAGACCCAGTACTTC | CASSRGGSGRNGGETQYF
TRBJ2-7 | . | . | TRBV15 | 14 | TGTGCCACCAGCATTTCTGGGATCGGGAACGAGCAGTACTTC | CATSISGIGNEQYF
TRBJ1-5 | . | . | TRBV6-1 | 15 | TGTGCCAGCAGTGAAGTGGGCGGAGTGGGGCAGCCCCAGCATTTT | CASSEVGGVGQPQHF
TRBJ1-5 | few | TRBD1 | TRBV27 | 15 | TGTGCCAGCAGTTCACAGGGGGCGCAGGCTCAGCCCCAGCATTTT | CASSSQGAQAQPQHF
TRBJ2-2 | . | . | TRBV27 | 12 | TGTGCCAGCAGCTGGAACACCGGGGAGCTGTTTTTT | CASSWNTGELFF
TRBJ1-5 | . | . | TRBV7-2 | 16 | TGTGCCAGCAGCTTAGCAGCCCGGACAGACAATCAGCCCCAGCATTTT | CASSLAARTDNQPQHF
TRBJ1-5 | . | TRBD1 | TRBV24-1 | 18 | TGTGCCACCAGTGACCCGGGACAGGGGTCAGCTGGGAATCAGCCCCAGCATTTT | CATSDPGQGSAGNQPQHF
TRBJ1-1 | . | . | TRBV6-5 | 13 | TGTGCCAGCAGCTTAAAGGGGTTCACTGAAGCTTTCTTT | CASSLKGFTEAFF
TRBJ1-5 | . | . | TRBV7-7 | 13 | TGTGCCAGCCGACATAAGGGGGGACAGCCCCAGCATTTT | CASRHKGGQPQHF
TRBJ1-4 | . | TRBD1 | TRBV28 | 16 | TGTGCCAGCAGTCCAACCGAGACAGGGACAAATGAAAAACTGTTTTTT | CASSPTETGTNEKLFF
TRBJ1-1 | . | . | TRBV9 | 13 | TGTGCCAGCAGCGACCACCCAGCCGCTGAAGCTTTCTTT | CASSDHPAAEAFF
TRBJ1-2 | . | . | TRBV15 | 14 | TGTGCCACCAGTAACTCTCGACAGAACTATGGCTACACCTTC | CATSNSRQNYGYTF
TRBJ2-7 | . | . | TRBV28 | 13 | TGTGCCAGCAGGTTACCTAGCTCCTACGAGCAGTACTTC | CASRLPSSYEQYF
TRBJ2-3 | . | . | TRBV5-4 | 15 | TGTGCCAGCAGCCTACAGGGTAGACGCACAGATACGCAGTATTTT | CASSLQGRRTDTQYF
TRBJ1-2 | . | . | TRBV20-1 | 10 | TGCAGTGCGAGGAACTATGGCTACACCTTC | CSARNYGYTF
TRBJ2-1 | . | TRBD2 | TRBV10-2 | 18 | TGCGCCAGCCGTAGGGTAGCGGGAGAGGCCGGCTCCTACAATGAGCAGTTCTTC | CASRRVAGEAGSYNEQFF
TRBJ2-2 | . | . | TRBV30 | 10 | TGTGCCTGGAGCCTCGGGGAGCTGTTTTTT | CAWSLGELFF
TRBJ1-5 | . | . | TRBV3-1/TRBV3-2 | 16 | TGTGCCAGCAGCCAAGATACCGGCTTTAGCAATCAGCCCCAGCATTTT | CASSQDTGFSNQPQHF
TRBJ2-3 | . | . | TRBV10-3 | 13 | TGTGCCACCCTAGATTCAGGCACAGATACGCAGTATTTT | CATLDSGTDTQYF
TRBJ1-5 | once | . | TRBV6-1 | 15 | TGTGCCAGCAGTGAAGCGGGCGGGGTCAATCAGCCCCAGCATTTT | CASSEAGGVNQPQHF
TRBJ2-5 | . | TRBD1 | TRBV5-1 | 14 | TGCGCCAGCAGCCCTGGGACAGCTAAAGAGACCCAGTACTTC | CASSPGTAKETQYF
TRBJ1-5 | . | TRBD1 | TRBV5-1 | 15 | TGCGCCAGCAGCTTGGATGGGGACAGATATCAGCCCCAGCATTTT | CASSLDGDRYQPQHF
TRBJ2-1 | . | . | TRBV5-4 | 16 | TGTGCCAGCAGCTTGGGTCGGGAGATCTCCTACAATGAGCAGTTCTTC | CASSLGREISYNEQFF
TRBJ1-5 | . | . | TRBV19 | 15 | TGTGCCAGTAGTATAGTACTTACTTTAAATCAGCCCCAGCATTTT | CASSIVLTLNQPQHF
TRBJ2-2 | . | . | TRBV5-1 | 13 | TGCGCCAGCCATATGAGCGGCGGCGGGGAGCTGTTTTTT | CASHMSGGGELFF